The sample holds a few counts of the clone carrying this TCR beta chain. Its target is unknown. This specimen comes from a study of cytomegalovirus exposure and HLA in healthy donors. Study results and limitations: Diagnosis of cytomegalovirus status made by the classifier reportedly showed high specificity and sensitivity. TRBV6-2, TRBV6-3 and some other V segments were unresolvable in 87-base-pair reads.

The PCR was carried out with 60 Vbeta primers and 13 Jbeta primers. Libraries were prepared by immunoSEQ multiplex PCR; TCRdb keeps only in-frame clonotypes and omits some of them. The data contain about 130,000 clones, around 82% of them singletons. This CDR3 is built from 16 residues. The germline V gene encodes CDR1 LGHNA and CDR2 YSLEER. V was pared by 0 bases and J by 2 bases, with 13 bases between. There were likely unrecorded immune exposures, though donors were nominally healthy when sampled. The chain employs TRBV4-3 and TRBJ2-5; D remains ambiguous. The source of this sequence is a man aged 30-40 years in good health and CMV-seropositive. Sequencing was performed on PBMCs. The CDR3 coding sequence is TGCGCCAGCAGCCAAGATCAAGGCGGCCCGCAAGAGACCCAGTACTTC. Protein product: CASSQDQGGPQETQYF.